This entry features one T cell receptor beta chain sequence. Its specificity is unknown. In the library, individual cDNA molecules carried attached unique molecular identifiers. Each CDR3 protein is one row after TCRdb ran MiXCR on the 5' RACE reads. The profile covers fewer than 120,000 distinct CDR3 sequences, with 10% to 15% appearing a single time and approximately 4% taken by the ten largest. These data are taken from a study of early T cells in non-severe SARS-CoV-2 infection. The overall study: Chains stayed unpaired after sequencing of bulk RNA from unsorted whole blood. Regarding the study as a whole: VDJdb matching favored anti-spike CD8 responses, missing private and CD4 specificities.

The V gene lost 3 bases and the J gene lost 5 bases, with 4 bases spanning the gap. The CDR3 sequence is 11 residues long. Looked up from germline, CDR1 is SGDLS and CDR2 is YYNGEE. The chain is built from TRBV9 and TRBJ2-3, with unresolved D. The sample here was whole blood, taken at baseline. The clonotype originates from an adult who was a healthcare worker with PCR-confirmed SARS-CoV-2 infection or an uninfected control (not recorded which). The CDR3 DNA reads TGTGCCAGCAGCGAGGGAGATACGCAGTATTTT. Protein product: CASSEGDTQYF.